These 7 T cell receptor beta chains came from one sample sequenced in a study of identical twins. TCRdb reprocessed the 5' RACE reads via MiXCR and lists one record per CDR3 protein. Of roughly 1.6 million distinct CDR3 sequences detected, around a third appear once; the ten largest clones hold about 0.25%. Material for sequencing was cord blood. These receptors originate from a newborn girl in good health.

In this sample, this clonotype turned up a few times. The V and J genes are TRBV28 and TRBJ2-3; 14 nucleotides align to TRBD2. Per the germline V gene, CDR1 is MDHEN and CDR2 is SYDVKM. The CDR3 loop spans 15 amino acids. J gave up 8 bases and V 5 bases, and 6 bases lay outside the gene matches. CDR3 nucleotides: TGTGCCAGCAGTCAGACTAGCGGGAGGGCCGGTACGCAGTATTTT. This sequence encodes CASSQTSGRAGTQYF.

The chain carries TRBV7-6 and TRBJ2-1; a possible D gene is TRBD2 (5 bases). Germline loops: CDR1 SGHVS, CDR2 FNYEAQ. The V gene lost 1 base and the J gene lost 9 bases, with 10 bases spanning the gap. This CDR3 is 13 amino acids long. In DNA, the CDR3 is TGTGCCAGCAGCTTAGGGACTCCTGGTGAGCAGTTCTTC. It encodes CASSLGTPGEQFF.

As to this clonotype: One end of the junction is discordant with germline, which a read error may explain. The chain has TRBV4-2 and TRBJ1-6, with D hard to call. Germline CDR1 and CDR2: LGHNA and YNFKEQ. The CDR3 has 16 residues. CDR3 sequence (DNA): TGTGCCAGCAGCCGATCTTCTAGCTCCTTTAATTCACCCCTCCACTTT. It is translated as CASSRSSSSFNSPLHF.

V gene TRBV2 combines with J gene TRBJ2-7, with D perhaps matching TRBD1 or TRBD2 (6 bases each). V was cut by 7 bases and J by 4 bases, with 20 bases left in between. The CDR3 length is 15 residues. Germline CDR1 and CDR2: SNHLY and FYNNEI. The CDR3 loop reads CASTVEGGGRYEQYF. For the CDR3, the DNA is TGTGCCAGCACCGTGGAGGGTGGGGGGCGATACGAGCAGTACTTC. Variable domain in full (rest from reference TRBV2 and TRBJ2-7): EPEVTQTPSHQVTQMGQEVILRCVPISNHLYFYWYRQILGQKVEFLVSFYNNEISEKSEIFDDQFSVERPDGSNFTLKIRSTKLEDSAMYFCASTVEGGGRYEQYFGPGTRLTVT.

V usage is TRBV6-1 and J usage is TRBJ2-5, with 10 bases matching TRBD1. V lost 2 bases and J lost 3; bases outside the gene matches: 9. CDR1 is MNHNS and CDR2 is SASEGT in the germline V gene. The CDR3 length is 17 residues. The CDR3 loop is CASSELGQGVIKETQYF. In DNA form, the CDR3 reads TGTGCCAGCAGTGAATTAGGACAGGGGGTGATTAAAGAGACCCAGTACTTC.

This chain uses TRBV5-1 with TRBJ2-4; D may be TRBD1 (6 bases). The CDR3 consists of 14 residues. The V end lost 3 bases, the J end lost 13 bases, and 20 bases lay between the germline ends. Germline CDR1 reads SGHRS; CDR2 reads YFSETQ. CDR3 coding DNA: TGCGCCAGCAGCTGGCAGGGACGGGACAATGAGCAGTACTTC. Translation: CASSWQGRDNEQYF.

There are a few counts of this clonotype. The rearrangement links TRBV10-3 to TRBJ2-7; 12 positions agree with TRBD2. This CDR3 has 15 residues. V lost 8 bases and J lost 3; bases outside the gene matches: 8. Germline CDR1 and CDR2: ENHRY and SYGVKD. CDR3 nucleotide sequence: TGTGCCATCTCGGGGCTAGCGGGGGGGATCTACGAGCAGTACTTC. Protein: CAISGLAGGIYEQYF.